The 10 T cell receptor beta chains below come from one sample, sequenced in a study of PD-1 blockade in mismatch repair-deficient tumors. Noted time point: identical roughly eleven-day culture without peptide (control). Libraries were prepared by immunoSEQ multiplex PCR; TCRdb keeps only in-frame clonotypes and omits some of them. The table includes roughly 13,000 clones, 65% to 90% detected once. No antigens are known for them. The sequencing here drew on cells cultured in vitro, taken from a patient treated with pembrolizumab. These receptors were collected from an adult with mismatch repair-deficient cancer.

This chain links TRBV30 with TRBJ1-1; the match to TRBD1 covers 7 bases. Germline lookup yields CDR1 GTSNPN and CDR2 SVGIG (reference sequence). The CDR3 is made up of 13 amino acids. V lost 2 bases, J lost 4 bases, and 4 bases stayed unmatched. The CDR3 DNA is TGTGCCTGGAGTCCGGGACAGACCACTGAAGCTTTCTTT. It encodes CAWSPGQTTEAFF.

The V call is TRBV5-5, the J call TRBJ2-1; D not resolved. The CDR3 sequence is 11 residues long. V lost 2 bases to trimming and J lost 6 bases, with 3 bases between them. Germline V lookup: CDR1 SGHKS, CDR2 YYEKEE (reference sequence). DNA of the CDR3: TGTGCCAGCAGCTTTGTCAATGAGCAGTTCTTC. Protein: CASSFVNEQFF.

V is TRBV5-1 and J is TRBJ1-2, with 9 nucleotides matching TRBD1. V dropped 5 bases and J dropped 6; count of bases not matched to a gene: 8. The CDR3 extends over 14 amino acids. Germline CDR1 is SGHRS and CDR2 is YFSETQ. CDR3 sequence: CASSSSGQGDGYTF. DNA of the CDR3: TGCGCCAGCAGTTCCTCGGGACAGGGTGATGGCTACACCTTC.

CDR3 bases: TGCGCCAGCAGCTTGGTCCCAGACTCCTACGAGCAGTACTTC. Protein sequence: CASSLVPDSYEQYF. The rearrangement links TRBV5-1 to TRBJ2-7, with unresolved D. Trimming shortened V by 0 bases and J by 0 bases, and 7 bases separated the two germline ends. This CDR3 comprises 14 residues. Germline-derived CDR1 and CDR2 are SGHRS and YFSETQ. Looking up the rest from reference TRBV5-1 and TRBJ2-7 gives the full variable domain: KAGVTQTPRYLIKTRGQQVTLSCSPISGHRSVSWYQQTPGQGLQFLFEYFSETQRNKGNFPGRFSGRQFSNSRSEMNVSTLELGDSALYLCASSLVPDSYEQYFGPGTRLTVT.

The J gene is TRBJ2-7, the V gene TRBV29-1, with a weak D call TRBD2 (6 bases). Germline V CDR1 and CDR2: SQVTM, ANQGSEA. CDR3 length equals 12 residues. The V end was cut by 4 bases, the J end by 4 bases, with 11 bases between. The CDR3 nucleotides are TGCAGCGTTGGGGGGGTTGGGTACGAGCAGTACTTC. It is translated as CSVGGVGYEQYF.

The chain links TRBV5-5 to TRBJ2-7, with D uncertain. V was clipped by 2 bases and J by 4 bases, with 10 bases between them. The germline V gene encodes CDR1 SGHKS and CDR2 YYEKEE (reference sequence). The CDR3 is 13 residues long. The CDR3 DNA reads TGTGCCAGCAGCTTTCGGGCCCTATACGAGCAGTACTTC. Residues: CASSFRALYEQYF.

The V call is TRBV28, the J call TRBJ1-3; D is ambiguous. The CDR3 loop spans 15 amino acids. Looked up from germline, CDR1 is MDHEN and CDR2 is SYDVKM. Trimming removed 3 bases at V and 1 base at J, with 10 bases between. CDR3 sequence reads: CASSFLGFSGNTIYF. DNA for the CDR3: TGTGCCAGCAGTTTTCTCGGGTTTTCTGGAAACACCATATATTTT. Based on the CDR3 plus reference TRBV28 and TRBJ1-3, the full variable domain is DVKVTQSSRYLVKRTGEKVFLECVQDMDHENMFWYRQDPGLGLRLIYFSYDVKMKEKGDIPEGYSVSREKKERFSLILESASTNQTSMYLCASSFLGFSGNTIYFGEGSWLTVV.

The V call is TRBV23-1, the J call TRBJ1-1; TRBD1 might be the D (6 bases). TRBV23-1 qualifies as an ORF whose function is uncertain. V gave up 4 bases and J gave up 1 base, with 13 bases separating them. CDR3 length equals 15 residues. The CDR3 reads CASSPPEGQNTEAFF. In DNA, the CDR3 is TGCGCCAGCAGTCCCCCGGAGGGACAGAACACTGAAGCTTTCTTT.

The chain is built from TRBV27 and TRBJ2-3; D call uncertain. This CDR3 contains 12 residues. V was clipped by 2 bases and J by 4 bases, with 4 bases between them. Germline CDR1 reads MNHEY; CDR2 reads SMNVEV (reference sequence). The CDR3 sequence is CASSLDADTQYF. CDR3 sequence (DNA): TGTGCCAGCAGTTTAGACGCAGATACGCAGTATTTT.

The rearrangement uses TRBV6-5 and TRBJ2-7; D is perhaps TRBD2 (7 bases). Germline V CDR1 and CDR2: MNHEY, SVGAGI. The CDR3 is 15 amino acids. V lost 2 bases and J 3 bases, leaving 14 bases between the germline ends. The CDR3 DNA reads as TGTGCCAGCAGTTACACCCGGGGAGGGGGCTACGAGCAGTACTTC. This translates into CASSYTRGGGYEQYF.